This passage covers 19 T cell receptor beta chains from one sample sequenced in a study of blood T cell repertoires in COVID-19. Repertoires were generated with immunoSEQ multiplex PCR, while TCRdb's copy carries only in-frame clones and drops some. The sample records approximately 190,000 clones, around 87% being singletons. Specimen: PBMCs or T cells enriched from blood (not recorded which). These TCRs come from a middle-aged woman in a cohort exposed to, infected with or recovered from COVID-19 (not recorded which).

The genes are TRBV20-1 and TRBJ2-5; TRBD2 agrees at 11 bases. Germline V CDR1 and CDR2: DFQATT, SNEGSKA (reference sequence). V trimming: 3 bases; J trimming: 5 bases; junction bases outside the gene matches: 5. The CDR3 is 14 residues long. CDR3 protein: CSASSGREVETQYF. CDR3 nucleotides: TGCAGTGCTAGTAGCGGGAGGGAGGTTGAGACCCAGTACTTC.

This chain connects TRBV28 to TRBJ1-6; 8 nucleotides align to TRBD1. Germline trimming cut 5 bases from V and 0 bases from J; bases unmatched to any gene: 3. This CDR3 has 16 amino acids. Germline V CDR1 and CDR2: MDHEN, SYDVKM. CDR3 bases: TGTGCCAGCAGTCGGGGGACAGGCTCCTATAATTCACCCCTCCACTTT. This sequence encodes CASSRGTGSYNSPLHF.

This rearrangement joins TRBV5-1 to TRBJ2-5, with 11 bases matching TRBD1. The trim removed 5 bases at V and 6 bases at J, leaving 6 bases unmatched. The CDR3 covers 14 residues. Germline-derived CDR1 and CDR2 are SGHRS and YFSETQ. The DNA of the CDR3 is TGCGCCAGCAGGATCGGGACAGGGGGTAAGACCCAGTACTTC. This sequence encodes CASRIGTGGKTQYF. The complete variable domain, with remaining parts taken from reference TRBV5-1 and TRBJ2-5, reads KAGVTQTPRYLIKTRGQQVTLSCSPISGHRSVSWYQQTPGQGLQFLFEYFSETQRNKGNFPGRFSGRQFSNSRSEMNVSTLELGDSALYLCASRIGTGGKTQYFGPGTRLLVL.

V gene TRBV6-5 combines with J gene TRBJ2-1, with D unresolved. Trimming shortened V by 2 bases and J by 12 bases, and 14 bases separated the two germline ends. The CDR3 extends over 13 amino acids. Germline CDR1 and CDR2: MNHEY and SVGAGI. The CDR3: CASSYGPEVGQFF. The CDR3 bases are TGTGCCAGCAGTTACGGCCCCGAGGTCGGGCAGTTCTTC.

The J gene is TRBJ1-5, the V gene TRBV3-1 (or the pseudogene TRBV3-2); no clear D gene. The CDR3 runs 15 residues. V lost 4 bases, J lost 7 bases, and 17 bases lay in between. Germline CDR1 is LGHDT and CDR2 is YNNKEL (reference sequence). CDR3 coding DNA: TGTGCCAGCAGCCCGGCAGGAGGGCGTTGGCAGCCCCAGCATTTT. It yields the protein CASSPAGGRWQPQHF.

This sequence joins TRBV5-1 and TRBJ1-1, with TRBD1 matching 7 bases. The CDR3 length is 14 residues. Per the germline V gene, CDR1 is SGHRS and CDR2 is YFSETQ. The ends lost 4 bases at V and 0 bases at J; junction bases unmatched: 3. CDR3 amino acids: CASSGGQMNTEAFF. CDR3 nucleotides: TGCGCCAGCAGCGGGGGACAGATGAACACTGAAGCTTTCTTT. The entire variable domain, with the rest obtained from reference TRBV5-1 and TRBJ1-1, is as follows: KAGVTQTPRYLIKTRGQQVTLSCSPISGHRSVSWYQQTPGQGLQFLFEYFSETQRNKGNFPGRFSGRQFSNSRSEMNVSTLELGDSALYLCASSGGQMNTEAFFGQGTRLTVV.

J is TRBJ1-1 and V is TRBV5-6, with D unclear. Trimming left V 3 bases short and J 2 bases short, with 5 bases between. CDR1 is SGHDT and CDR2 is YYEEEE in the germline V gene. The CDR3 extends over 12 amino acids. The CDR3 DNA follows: TGTGCCAGCAGCTCGGGTAACACTGAAGCTTTCTTT. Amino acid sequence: CASSSGNTEAFF.

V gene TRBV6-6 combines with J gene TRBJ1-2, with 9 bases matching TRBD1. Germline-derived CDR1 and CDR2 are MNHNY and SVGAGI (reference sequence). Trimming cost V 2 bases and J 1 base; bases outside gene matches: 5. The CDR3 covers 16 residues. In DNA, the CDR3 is TGTGCCAGCAGTTACCCCGACAGGGGGATTAACTATGGCTACACCTTC. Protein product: CASSYPDRGINYGYTF.

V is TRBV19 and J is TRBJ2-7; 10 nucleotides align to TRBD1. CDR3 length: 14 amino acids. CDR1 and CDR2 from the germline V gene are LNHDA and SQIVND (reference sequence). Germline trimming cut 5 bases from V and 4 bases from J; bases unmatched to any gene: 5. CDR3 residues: CASSSGQGKYEQYF. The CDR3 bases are TGTGCCAGTAGTTCGGGACAGGGGAAATACGAGCAGTACTTC.

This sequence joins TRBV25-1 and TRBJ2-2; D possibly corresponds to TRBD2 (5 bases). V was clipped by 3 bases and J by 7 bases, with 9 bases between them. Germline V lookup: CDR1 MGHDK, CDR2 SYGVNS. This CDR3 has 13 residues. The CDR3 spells CASSEGDGGELFF. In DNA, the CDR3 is TGTGCCAGCAGTGAGGGAGACGGCGGGGAGCTGTTTTTT.

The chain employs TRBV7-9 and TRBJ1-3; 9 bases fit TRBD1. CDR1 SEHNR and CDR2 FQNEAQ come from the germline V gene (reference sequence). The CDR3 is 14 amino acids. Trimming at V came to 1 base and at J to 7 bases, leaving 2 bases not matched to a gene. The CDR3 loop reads CASSLGTGANTIYF. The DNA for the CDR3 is TGTGCCAGCAGCTTAGGGACAGGGGCTAACACCATATATTTT.

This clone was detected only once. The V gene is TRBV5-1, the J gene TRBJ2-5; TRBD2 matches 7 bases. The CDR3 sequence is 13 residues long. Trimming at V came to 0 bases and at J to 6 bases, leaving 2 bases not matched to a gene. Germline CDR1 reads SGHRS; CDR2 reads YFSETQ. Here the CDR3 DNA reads TGCGCCAGCAGCTTGGCGGGGGGAAAGACCCAGTACTTC. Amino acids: CASSLAGGKTQYF.

The CDR3 DNA follows: TGTGCCACTGGACAGGGGAACGAGCAGTACTTC. This codes for CATGQGNEQYF. The chain uses TRBV6-4 and TRBJ2-7; 9 bases fit TRBD1. The CDR3 consists of 11 residues. The ends lost 10 bases at V and 5 bases at J; junction bases unmatched: 3. The germline V gene encodes CDR1 MRHNA and CDR2 SNTAGT.

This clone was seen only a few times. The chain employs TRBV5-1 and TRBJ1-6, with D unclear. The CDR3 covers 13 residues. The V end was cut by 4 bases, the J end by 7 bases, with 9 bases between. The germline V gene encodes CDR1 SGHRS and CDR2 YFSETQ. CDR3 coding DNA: TGCGCCAGCAGCCTGGGCACAAATTCACCCCTCCACTTT. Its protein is CASSLGTNSPLHF.

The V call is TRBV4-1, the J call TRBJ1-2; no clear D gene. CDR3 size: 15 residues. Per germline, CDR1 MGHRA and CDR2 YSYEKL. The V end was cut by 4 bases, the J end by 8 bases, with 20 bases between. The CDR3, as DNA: TGCGCCAGCAGCCCCCAACTACAGAGCGGGCGGGGCTACACCTTC. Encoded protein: CASSPQLQSGRGYTF.

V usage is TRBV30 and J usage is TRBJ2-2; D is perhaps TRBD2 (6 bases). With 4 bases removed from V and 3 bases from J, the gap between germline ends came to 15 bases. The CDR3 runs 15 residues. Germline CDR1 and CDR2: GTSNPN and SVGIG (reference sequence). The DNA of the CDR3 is TGTGCCTGGAATTTCCTAGCGATGGACACCGGGGAGCTGTTTTTT. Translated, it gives CAWNFLAMDTGELFF. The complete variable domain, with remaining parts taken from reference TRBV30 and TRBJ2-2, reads SQTIHQWPATLVQPVGSPLSLECTVEGTSNPNLYWYRQAAGRGLQLLFYSVGIGQISSEVPQNLSASRPQDRQFILSSKKLLLSDSGFYLCAWNFLAMDTGELFFGEGSRLTVL.

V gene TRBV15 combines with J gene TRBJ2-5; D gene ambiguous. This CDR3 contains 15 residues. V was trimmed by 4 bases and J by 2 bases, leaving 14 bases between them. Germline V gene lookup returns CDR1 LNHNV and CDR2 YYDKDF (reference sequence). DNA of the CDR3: TGTGCCACCAGCACCTATCGAGAGCCGCAAGAGACCCAGTACTTC. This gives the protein CATSTYREPQETQYF.

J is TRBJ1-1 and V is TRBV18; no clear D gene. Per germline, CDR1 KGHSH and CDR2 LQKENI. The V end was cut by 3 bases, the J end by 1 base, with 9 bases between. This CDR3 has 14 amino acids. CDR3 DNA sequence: TGTGCCAGCTCACCGGGGAGGGAGAACACTGAAGCTTTCTTT. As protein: CASSPGRENTEAFF. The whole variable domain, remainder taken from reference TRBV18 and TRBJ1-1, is NAGVMQNPRHLVRRRGQEARLRCSPMKGHSHVYWYRQLPEEGLKFMVYLQKENIIDESGMPKERFSAEFPKEGPSILRIQQVVRGDSAAYFCASSPGRENTEAFFGQGTRLTVV.

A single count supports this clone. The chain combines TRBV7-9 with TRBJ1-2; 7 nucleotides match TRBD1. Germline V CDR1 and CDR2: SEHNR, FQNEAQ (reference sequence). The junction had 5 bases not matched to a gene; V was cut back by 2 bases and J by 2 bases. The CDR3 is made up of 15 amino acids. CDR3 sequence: CASSLLTGQNYGYTF. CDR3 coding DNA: TGTGCCAGCAGCTTACTCACGGGACAGAACTATGGCTACACCTTC.